The sequence of this T cell receptor beta chain was determined in a study of T-cell memory formation after mild COVID-19. Study as a whole: There were largely donor-specific TCR clusters. General study points: CD4+ bias marked clones expanding day 15 to 37, unlike balanced contracting clones.

For this clonotype: Its antigen is currently unknown.

The CDR3 is 14 residues long. The germline V gene encodes CDR1 SGHNT and CDR2 YYREEE (reference sequence). With 0 bases removed from V and 2 bases from J, the gap between germline ends came to 7 bases. Each CDR3 protein is one row after TCRdb ran MiXCR on the 5' RACE reads. The sample includes 220,000 or so distinct CDR3 sequences, around 9.1% seen only once; the top ten take roughly 4%. What was sequenced was PBMCs or a T cell subset sorted from them (not recorded which). This rearrangement joins TRBV5-4 to TRBJ2-3, with unresolved D. The receptor was isolated from a man younger than 30 who had mild COVID-19 (a few samples of this study predate the infection). Cell type and time point are not known. CDR3 in amino acids: CASSLDGPTDTQYF. CDR3 DNA: TGTGCCAGCAGCTTGGACGGACCCACAGATACGCAGTATTTT.